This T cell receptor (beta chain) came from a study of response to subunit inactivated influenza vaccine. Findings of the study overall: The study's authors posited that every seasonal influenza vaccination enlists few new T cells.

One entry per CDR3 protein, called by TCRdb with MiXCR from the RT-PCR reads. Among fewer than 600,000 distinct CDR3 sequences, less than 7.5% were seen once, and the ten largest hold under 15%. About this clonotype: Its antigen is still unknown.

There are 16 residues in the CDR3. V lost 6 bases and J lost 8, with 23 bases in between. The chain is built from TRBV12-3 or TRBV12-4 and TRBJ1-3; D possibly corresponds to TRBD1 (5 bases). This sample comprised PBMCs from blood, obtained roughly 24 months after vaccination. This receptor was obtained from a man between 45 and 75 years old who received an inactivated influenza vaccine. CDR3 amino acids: CASSLGPQGRGDTIYF. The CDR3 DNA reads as TGTGCCAGCAGCCTGGGCCCCCAGGGACGGGGTGACACCATATATTTT.